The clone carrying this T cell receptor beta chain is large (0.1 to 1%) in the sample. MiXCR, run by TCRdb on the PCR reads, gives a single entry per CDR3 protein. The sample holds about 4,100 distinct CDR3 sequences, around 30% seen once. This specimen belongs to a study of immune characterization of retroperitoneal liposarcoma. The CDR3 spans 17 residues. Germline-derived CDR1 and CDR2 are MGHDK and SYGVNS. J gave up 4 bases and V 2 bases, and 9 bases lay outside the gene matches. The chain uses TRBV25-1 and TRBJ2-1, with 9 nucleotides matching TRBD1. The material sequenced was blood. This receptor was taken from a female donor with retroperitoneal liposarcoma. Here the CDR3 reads CASSEVGATGGYNEQFF. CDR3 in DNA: TGTGCCAGCAGTGAAGTCGGCGCGACAGGGGGTTACAATGAGCAGTTCTTC.